Here is one T cell receptor (beta chain) with its context. V dropped 5 bases and J dropped 13 bases, with 14 bases sitting between them. The CDR3 runs 12 residues. Germline CDR1 is KGHSH and CDR2 is LQKENI. Original analysis: Amplification from reference gene primers served as the basis for estimated nucleated cell counts. Method: immunoSEQ multiplex PCR; TCRdb's copy keeps in-frame clones and lacks some. V, J and clone size reflect that table, while D and trimming were determined from the DNA. The data contain 150,000 to 200,000 clones, roughly 75% of them seen just once; the ten biggest clones take up 6.5%. The sample comes from a study of blood T cell repertoires in COVID-19. Study background: PBMCs, B-cell-depleted T cells, or T cells provided the cDNA or gDNA that made up the material.

The sequenced material came from peripheral blood. This receptor was identified in a man between 70 and 80 years old with active or convalescent COVID-19. The chain carries TRBV18 and TRBJ1-4, with D hard to call. Here the CDR3 reads CASSSGERVLFF. In nucleotides, the CDR3 is TGTGCCAGCTCATCCGGGGAAAGGGTACTGTTTTTT.